This T cell receptor beta chain was retrieved from a study of blood T cell repertoires in COVID-19. The protocol was immunoSEQ multiplex PCR, while the TCRdb copy is restricted to in-frame clones and leaves out a portion. The sample lists over 100,000 clones; around 88% were seen once. This clonotype was obtained from a man aged 45-60 years with acute or convalescent COVID-19. Sequenced material: peripheral blood.

CDR3 loop: CASSQLTGGSTEAFF. In DNA, the CDR3 is TGTGCCAGCAGCCAACTAACAGGGGGTTCGACTGAAGCTTTCTTT. The gene calls are TRBV3-1 (or the pseudogene TRBV3-2) and TRBJ1-1, with 8 bases matching TRBD1. Germline V gene sequence: CDR1 LGHDT, CDR2 YNNKEL (reference sequence). V dropped 2 bases and J dropped 5; count of bases not matched to a gene: 7. The CDR3 consists of 15 residues.